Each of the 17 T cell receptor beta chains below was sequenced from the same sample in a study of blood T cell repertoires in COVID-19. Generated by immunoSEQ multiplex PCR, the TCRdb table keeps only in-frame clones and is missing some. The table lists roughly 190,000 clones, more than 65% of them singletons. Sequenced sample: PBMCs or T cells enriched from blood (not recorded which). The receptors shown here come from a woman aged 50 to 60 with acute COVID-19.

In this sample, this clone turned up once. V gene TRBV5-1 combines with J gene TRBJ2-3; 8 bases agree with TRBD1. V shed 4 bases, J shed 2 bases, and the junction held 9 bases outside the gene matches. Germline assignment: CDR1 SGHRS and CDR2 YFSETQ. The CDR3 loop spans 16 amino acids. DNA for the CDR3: TGCGCCAGCAGCCCAACGGGACAGGCCCCCACAGATACGCAGTATTTT. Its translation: CASSPTGQAPTDTQYF.

This CDR3 is CASTPGIEESETQYF. The DNA for the CDR3 is TGTGCCAGCACCCCCGGGATTGAGGAAAGTGAGACCCAGTACTTC. The rearrangement joins TRBV6-5 to TRBJ2-5; D is perhaps TRBD2 (5 bases). This CDR3 contains 15 residues. V lost 7 bases to trimming and J lost 5 bases, with 20 bases between them. CDR1 is MNHEY and CDR2 is SVGAGI in the germline V gene.

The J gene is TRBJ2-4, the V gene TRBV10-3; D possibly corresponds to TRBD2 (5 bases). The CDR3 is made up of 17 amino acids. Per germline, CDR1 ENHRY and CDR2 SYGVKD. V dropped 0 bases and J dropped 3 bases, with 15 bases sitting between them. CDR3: CAISESLTDGSKNIQYF. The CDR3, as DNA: TGTGCCATCAGTGAGTCTTTGACGGATGGGAGCAAAAACATTCAGTACTTC.

The CDR3 nucleotides are TGTGCCAGCTCACCGAGGCAGGGGGCAGGACAGGGATCCTACGAGCAGTACGTC. Translating gives CASSPRQGAGQGSYEQYV. The chain joins TRBV18 to TRBJ2-7, with 8 bases that match TRBD1. Germline V gene sequence: CDR1 KGHSH, CDR2 LQKENI. CDR3 length equals 18 residues. V shed 3 bases, J shed 1 base, and the junction held 14 bases outside the gene matches.

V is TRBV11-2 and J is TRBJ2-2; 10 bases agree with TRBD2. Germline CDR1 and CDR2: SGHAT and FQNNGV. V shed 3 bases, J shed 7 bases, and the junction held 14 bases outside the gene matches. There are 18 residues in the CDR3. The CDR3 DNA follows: TGTGCCAGCAGCTTTATCCCTAGCGGGGGCCCCGGGGACGGGGAGCTGTTTTTT. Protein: CASSFIPSGGPGDGELFF.

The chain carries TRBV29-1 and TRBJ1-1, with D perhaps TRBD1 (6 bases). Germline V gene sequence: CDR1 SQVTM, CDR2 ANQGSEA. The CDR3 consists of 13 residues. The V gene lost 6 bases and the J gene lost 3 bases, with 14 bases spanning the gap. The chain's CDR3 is CSVNQGLDTEAFF. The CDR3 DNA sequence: TGCAGCGTCAACCAGGGGTTGGACACTGAAGCTTTCTTT.

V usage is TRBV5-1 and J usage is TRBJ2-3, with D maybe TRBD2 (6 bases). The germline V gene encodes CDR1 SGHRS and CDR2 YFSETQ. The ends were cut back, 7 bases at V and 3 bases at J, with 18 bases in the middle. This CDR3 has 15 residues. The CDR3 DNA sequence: TGCGCCAGCGTCCCTTGGGGGGAGGTTACAGATACGCAGTATTTT. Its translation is CASVPWGEVTDTQYF.

The CDR3 here is CASTQADGANVLTF. Written as DNA, the CDR3 is TGTGCCAGCACTCAAGCGGACGGGGCCAACGTCCTGACTTTC. The chain carries TRBV11-2 and TRBJ2-6, with D tentatively TRBD2 (5 bases). The CDR3 has 14 amino acids. Germline V lookup: CDR1 SGHAT, CDR2 FQNNGV. V lost 7 bases and J 4 bases, leaving 11 bases between the germline ends.

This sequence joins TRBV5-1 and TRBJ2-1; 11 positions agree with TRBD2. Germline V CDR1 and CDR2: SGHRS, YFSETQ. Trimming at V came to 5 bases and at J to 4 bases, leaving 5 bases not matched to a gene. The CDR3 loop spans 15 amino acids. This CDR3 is CASRTGTSGYNEQFF. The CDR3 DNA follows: TGCGCCAGCAGAACCGGGACTAGCGGATACAATGAGCAGTTCTTC.

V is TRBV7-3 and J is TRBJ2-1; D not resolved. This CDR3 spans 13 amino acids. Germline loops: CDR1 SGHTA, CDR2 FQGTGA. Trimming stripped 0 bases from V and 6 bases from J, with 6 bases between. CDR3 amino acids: CASSLTSINEQFF. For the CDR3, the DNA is TGTGCCAGCAGCTTAACTAGCATCAATGAGCAGTTCTTC.

CDR3 residues: CASSSGQVQETQYF. The DNA for the CDR3 is TGTGCCAGCAGCTCCGGACAGGTCCAAGAGACCCAGTACTTC. V usage is TRBV5-4 and J usage is TRBJ2-5, with 7 bases lining up with TRBD1. CDR3 length equals 14 residues. In germline, CDR1 is SGHNT, CDR2 YYREEE (reference sequence). After removal of 3 bases from V and 1 base from J, the junction contained 3 bases not matched to a gene.

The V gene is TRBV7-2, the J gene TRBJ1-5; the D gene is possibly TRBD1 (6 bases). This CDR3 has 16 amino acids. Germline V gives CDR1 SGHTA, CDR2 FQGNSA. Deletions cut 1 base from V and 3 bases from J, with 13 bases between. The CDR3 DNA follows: TGTGCCAGCAGCTTAGTGGGGGGGGCCTCCAATCAGCCCCAGCATTTT. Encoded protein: CASSLVGGASNQPQHF.

CDR3 coding DNA: TGCGCCAGCAGCCCTCCCGACAAATTTAACACTGAAGCTTTCTTT. Translation: CASSPPDKFNTEAFF. The chain joins TRBV5-1 to TRBJ1-1; D not certain. Trimming pared 4 bases from V and 2 bases from J, leaving 15 bases between. CDR1 and CDR2 from the germline V gene are SGHRS and YFSETQ. This CDR3 has 15 amino acids.

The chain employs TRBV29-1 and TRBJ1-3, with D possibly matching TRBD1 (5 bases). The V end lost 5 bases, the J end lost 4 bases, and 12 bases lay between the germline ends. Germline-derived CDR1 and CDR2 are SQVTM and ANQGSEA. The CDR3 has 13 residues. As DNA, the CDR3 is TGCAGCGTTTTAAAGGGGCCGGGAAACACCATATATTTT. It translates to CSVLKGPGNTIYF.

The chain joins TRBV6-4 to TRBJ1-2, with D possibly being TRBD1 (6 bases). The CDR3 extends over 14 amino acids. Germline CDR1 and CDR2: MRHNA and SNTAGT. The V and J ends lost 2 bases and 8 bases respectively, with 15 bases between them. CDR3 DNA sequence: TGTGCCAGCAGTGACCACAGGGCCTTGGGAGGCTACACCTTC. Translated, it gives CASSDHRALGGYTF.

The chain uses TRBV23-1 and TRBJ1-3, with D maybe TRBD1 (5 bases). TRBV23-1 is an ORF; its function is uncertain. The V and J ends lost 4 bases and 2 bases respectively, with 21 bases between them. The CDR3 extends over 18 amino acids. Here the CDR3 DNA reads TGCGCCAGCAGTCGATACCGATCCACAGGCTCGGCTGGAAACACCATATATTTT. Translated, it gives CASSRYRSTGSAGNTIYF.

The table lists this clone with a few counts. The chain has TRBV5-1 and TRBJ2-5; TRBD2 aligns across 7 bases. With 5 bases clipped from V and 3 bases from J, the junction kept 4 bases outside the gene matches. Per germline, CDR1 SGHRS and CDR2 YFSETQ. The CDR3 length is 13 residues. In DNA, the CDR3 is TGCGCCAGCAGTGGGGAGGGGAAAGAGACCCAGTACTTC. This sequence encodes CASSGEGKETQYF.